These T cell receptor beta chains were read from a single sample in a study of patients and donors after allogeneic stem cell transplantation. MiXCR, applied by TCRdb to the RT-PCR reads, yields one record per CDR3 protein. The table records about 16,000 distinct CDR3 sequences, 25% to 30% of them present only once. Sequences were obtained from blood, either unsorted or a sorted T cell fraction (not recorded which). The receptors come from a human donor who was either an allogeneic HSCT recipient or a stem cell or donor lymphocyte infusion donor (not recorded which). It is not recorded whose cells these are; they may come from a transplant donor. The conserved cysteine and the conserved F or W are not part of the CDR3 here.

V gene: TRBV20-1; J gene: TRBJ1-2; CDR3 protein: SARDRGRGGYT
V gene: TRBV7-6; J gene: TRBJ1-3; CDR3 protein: ASGLGGLTAGNTIY
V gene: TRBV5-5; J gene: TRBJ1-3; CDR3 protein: ASSPQNFGNTIY
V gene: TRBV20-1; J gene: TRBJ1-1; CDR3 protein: SASWGARNTEAF
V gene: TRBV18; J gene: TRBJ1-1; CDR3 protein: ASSEQGGRTEAF
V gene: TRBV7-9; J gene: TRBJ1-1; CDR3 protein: ASSLKGRTEAF
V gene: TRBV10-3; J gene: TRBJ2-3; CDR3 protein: AISELRTKADTQY
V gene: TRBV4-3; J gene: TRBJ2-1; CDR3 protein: ASSQVPSAGHEQF
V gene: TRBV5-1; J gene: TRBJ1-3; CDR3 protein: ASSPTSLNTIY
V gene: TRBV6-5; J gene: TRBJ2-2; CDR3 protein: ASSYERGLDVPRANTGELF
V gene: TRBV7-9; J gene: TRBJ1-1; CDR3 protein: ASSSPGQGKGTEAF
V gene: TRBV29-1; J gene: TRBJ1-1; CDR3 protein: SVERDRENTEAF
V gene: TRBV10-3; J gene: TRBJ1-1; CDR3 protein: AISENNRGALEAF
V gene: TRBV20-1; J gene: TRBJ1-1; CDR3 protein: SARDWKEEAF
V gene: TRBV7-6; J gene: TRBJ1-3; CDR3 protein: ASSLNSGNTIY
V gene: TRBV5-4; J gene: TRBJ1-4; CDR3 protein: ASSRGGVLEKLF
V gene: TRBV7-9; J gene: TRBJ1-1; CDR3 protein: ASSLSWGEAF
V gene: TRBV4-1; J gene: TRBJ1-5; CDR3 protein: ASSHKIVHWSQPQH
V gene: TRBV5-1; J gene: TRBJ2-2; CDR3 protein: ASSLNTGELF
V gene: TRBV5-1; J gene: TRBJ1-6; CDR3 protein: ASSDTPPSPLH
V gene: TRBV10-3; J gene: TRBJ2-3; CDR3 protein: AISGAATDTQY
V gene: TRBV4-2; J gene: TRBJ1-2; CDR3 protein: ASSQEQGSFGYT
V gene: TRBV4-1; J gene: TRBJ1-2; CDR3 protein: ASSQKASLYGYT
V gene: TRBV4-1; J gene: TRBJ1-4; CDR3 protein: ASSQIDWGTTFF
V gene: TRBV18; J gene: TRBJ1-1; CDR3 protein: ASSPPAVLTEAF
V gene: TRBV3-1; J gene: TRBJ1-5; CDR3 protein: ASSDRDQPQH
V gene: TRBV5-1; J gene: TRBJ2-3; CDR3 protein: ASSLGLAGEVDTQY
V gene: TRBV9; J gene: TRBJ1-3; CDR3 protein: ASSVGLIGNTIY
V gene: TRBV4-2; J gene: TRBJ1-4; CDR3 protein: ASSQVSGAEKLF
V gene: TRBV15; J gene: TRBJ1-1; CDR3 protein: ATSRDVIGGVAF
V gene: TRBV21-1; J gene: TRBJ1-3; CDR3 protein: ASGGTGLSGNTIY
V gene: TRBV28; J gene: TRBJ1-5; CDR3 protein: ASHSNQPQH